This paragraph covers one TCR beta chain sequence. Antigen unknown. This specimen comes from a study of T cell responses to AZD1222 COVID-19 vaccine. Overall study results and limits: Variant regions that are unmutated are reportedly the target of nearly half of spike-specific TCRs. A mostly white British donor set with more females was recruited, and clonal diversity was possibly underestimated. The study identified only a handful of AZD1222 recipients as seropositive at baseline.

Only in-frame clones appear in the TCRdb table, and some are missing; sequencing was by immunoSEQ multiplex PCR. The repertoire includes around 120,000 clones, 70% to 90% of them detected once, and over 7.5% sits in the top ten. Germline V gene lookup returns CDR1 MNHEY and CDR2 SVGEGT. V lost 4 bases, J lost 1 base, and 13 bases lay in between. This CDR3 is built from 16 residues. The TCR originated in an adult in good health. V and J are TRBV6-2 or TRBV6-3 and TRBJ2-2, with D possibly being TRBD2 (6 bases). Sequences were derived from peripheral blood, sampled on day 0 of AZD1222 vaccination. The CDR3 reads CASSSRLDGNTGELFF. DNA for the CDR3: TGTGCCAGCAGTTCCCGACTAGATGGGAACACCGGGGAGCTGTTTTTT.